This is a list of T cell receptor beta chains from one sample in a study of blood T cell repertoires in COVID-19. Data came from immunoSEQ multiplex PCR; TCRdb stores just in-frame clones and leaves some out. The sample holds about 170,000 clones; 83% are singletons and the top ten take 15% to 20%. Specimen: peripheral blood. Receptors originate from a woman in her seventies who had recovered from COVID-19. Both conserved end residues are part of each CDR3. D genes are given only for firm matches. Clone sizes are given selectively: once, few, many, or a class where the clone is expanded.

>TRBV5-4|TRBD2|.|16|TRBJ2-3
CASSDRTSGGGDTQYF
TGTGCCAGCAGCGATCGGACTAGCGGGGGGGGTGATACGCAGTATTTT
>TRBV7-2|.|.|13|TRBJ1-2
CASSLGQVYGYTF
TGTGCCAGCAGCTTAGGACAGGTCTATGGCTACACCTTC
>TRBV6-5|TRBD1|.|14|TRBJ2-3
CASRLTGGIDTQYF
TGTGCCAGCAGGCTGACAGGGGGGATAGATACGCAGTATTTT
>TRBV5-8|.|.|13|TRBJ2-1
CASSPEGRGEQFF
TGTGCCAGCAGCCCGGAGGGGCGCGGAGAGCAGTTCTTC
>TRBV5-1|.|.|15|TRBJ1-6
CASSFFPGPNSPLHF
TGCGCCAGCAGCTTTTTTCCAGGGCCCAATTCACCCCTCCACTTT
>TRBV3-1/TRBV3-2|.|once|12|TRBJ1-3
CASSPHRDTIYF
TGTGCCAGCAGCCCCCACAGGGACACCATATATTTT
>TRBV29-1|.|.|16|TRBJ1-1
CSVRGGDSIGFAEAFF
TGCAGCGTCCGGGGGGGAGACAGTATAGGGTTCGCTGAAGCTTTCTTT
>TRBV9|TRBD2|.|17|TRBJ2-3
CASSVAGGGAPTDTQYF
TGTGCCAGCAGCGTAGCTGGCGGGGGGGCGCCCACAGATACGCAGTATTTT
>TRBV10-1|TRBD2|.|16|TRBJ2-3
CASSESTGLAADTQYF
TGCGCCAGCAGTGAGTCGACTGGACTAGCAGCAGATACGCAGTATTTT
>TRBV7-3|.|few|13|TRBJ2-1
CASSLGPGNEQFF
TGTGCCAGCAGCTTAGGCCCTGGCAATGAGCAGTTCTTC
>TRBV7-2|TRBD2|.|17|TRBJ2-7
CASSLRGGHTASYEQYF
TGTGCCAGCAGCTTACGGGGGGGACACACCGCGTCCTACGAGCAGTACTTC
>TRBV7-2|.|.|14|TRBJ2-5
CASSSWVSGETQYF
TGTGCCAGCAGCTCCTGGGTGTCGGGAGAGACCCAGTACTTC
>TRBV6-2/TRBV6-3|.|.|13|TRBJ2-1
CASSYSTVPEQFF
TGTGCCAGCAGTTACTCCACAGTGCCTGAGCAGTTCTTC
>TRBV19|.|.|14|TRBJ1-2
CASSISWEDGTYTF
TGTGCCAGTAGTATCTCCTGGGAGGACGGGACCTACACCTTC
>TRBV7-9|.|.|15|TRBJ1-2
CASSPGNLHSYGYTF
TGTGCCAGCAGCCCCGGGAACCTTCATAGCTATGGCTACACCTTC
>TRBV5-1|TRBD2|.|16|TRBJ2-3
CASSSTSGGGTDTQYF
TGCGCCAGCAGCTCCACTAGCGGGGGGGGCACAGATACGCAGTATTTT
>TRBV18|.|.|14|TRBJ1-6
CASSPAGRNSPLHF
TGTGCCAGCTCACCAGCAGGGCGAAATTCACCCCTCCACTTT
>TRBV6-5|.|.|12|TRBJ1-1
CASSWGDTEAFF
TGTGCCAGCAGCTGGGGGGACACTGAAGCTTTCTTT
>TRBV9|.|.|15|TRBJ2-2
CASSARVPGAGELFF
TGTGCCAGCAGCGCCCGAGTACCGGGGGCCGGGGAGCTGTTTTTT
>TRBV14|.|.|14|TRBJ1-3
CASSQDQGRNTIYF
TGTGCCAGCAGCCAAGACCAGGGAAGAAACACCATATATTTT
>TRBV9|.|.|12|TRBJ1-1
CASSRSMTEAFF
TGTGCCAGCAGCCGGAGTATGACTGAAGCTTTCTTT
>TRBV19|TRBD2|.|19|TRBJ2-6
CASSSPNPGGADGANVLTF
TGTGCCAGTAGTAGCCCCAACCCGGGGGGGGCGGATGGGGCCAACGTCCTGACTTTC
>TRBV18|.|.|14|TRBJ2-5
CASSPPSRGETQYF
TGTGCCAGCTCACCACCGTCCAGGGGAGAGACCCAGTACTTC
>TRBV5-1|.|.|17|TRBJ2-3
CASPPRGAEGSTDTQYF
TGCGCCAGCCCTCCACGGGGGGCCGAGGGGAGCACAGATACGCAGTATTTT
>TRBV6-1|.|.|13|TRBJ1-5
CASSEGRRSPQHF
TGTGCCAGCAGTGAAGGCCGGCGGTCGCCCCAGCATTTT
>TRBV4-1|.|.|15|TRBJ2-5
CASSQGQATGETQYF
TGCGCCAGCAGCCAAGGACAGGCCACGGGGGAGACCCAGTACTTC
>TRBV10-3|.|few|11|TRBJ2-7
CAISEAGKQYF
TGTGCCATCAGTGAGGCCGGGAAGCAGTACTTC